These 32 T cell receptor beta chains came from one sample sequenced in a study of blood T cells in healthy people across ages. Alongside a J-beta primer mix, a sample-barcoded 5' primer served in a second PCR lasting roughly 7 to 11 cycles. TCRdb itself ran the 5' RACE reads through MiXCR, one entry per CDR3 protein. The table shows some 1.5 million distinct CDR3 sequences, with roughly 43% occurring only once. Source material: blood. These receptors were obtained from a woman aged 18-29 years in good health.

The chain employs TRBV25-1 and TRBJ2-7, with unresolved D. CDR1 is MGHDK, CDR2 SYGVNS, per germline. Deletions cut 7 bases from V and 3 bases from J, with 7 bases between. This CDR3 has 11 residues. CDR3 amino acids: CASTGLYEQYF. The CDR3 DNA reads as TGTGCCAGCACGGGCCTCTACGAGCAGTACTTC.

J is TRBJ1-2 and V is TRBV10-3; D unresolved. CDR1 ENHRY and CDR2 SYGVKD come from the germline V gene. The CDR3 runs to 12 residues. Deletions cut 6 bases from V and 10 bases from J, with 15 bases between. The chain's CDR3 is CAIREAISDYTF. In DNA, the CDR3 is TGTGCCATCAGGGAGGCGATCAGTGACTACACCTTC.

With respect to this clonotype: Because the CDR3's place on the DNA is in doubt, the DNA is left out and the CDR3 is given as listed by TCRdb. CDR3 amino acids: CASSRTKGYYNEQFFGPYNQPQHF. This sequence joins TRBV6-2 or TRBV6-3 and TRBJ1-5. Per germline, CDR1 MNHEY and CDR2 SVGEGT. The CDR3 totals 24 residues, both ends included.

In nucleotides, the CDR3 is TGTGCCAGCAGCCACTCACCAGGATACGAGCAGTACTTC. Protein: CASSHSPGYEQYF. The chain employs TRBV7-6 and TRBJ2-4; D is unclear. The DNA end lines up better with TRBJ2-7; the J call may be wrong. CDR1 SGHVS and CDR2 FNYEAQ come from the germline V gene. This CDR3 is 13 amino acids long.

The chain uses TRBV10-3 and TRBJ2-5; TRBD1 agrees at 9 bases. Per germline, CDR1 ENHRY and CDR2 SYGVKD. CDR3 length: 13 amino acids. The V segment lost 5 bases and the J segment 5 bases; nucleotides outside the gene matches: 3. For the CDR3, the DNA is TGTGCCATCAGTCTGACAGGGGGGGAGACCCAGTACTTC. Amino acid sequence: CAISLTGGETQYF.

V is TRBV7-8 and J is TRBJ2-7, with 8 bases fitting TRBD1. V lost 11 bases to trimming and J lost 0 bases; unmatched junction nucleotides: 12. Germline V CDR1 and CDR2: SGHVS, FQNEAQ. The CDR3 runs to 15 residues. The CDR3 DNA is TGTGCCGTCCTTGTCTCAGGGGGCCCCTCCTACGAGCAGTACTTC. It codes for CAVLVSGGPSYEQYF.

The chain is built from TRBV2 and TRBJ2-1; weak D call: TRBD2 (5 bases). CDR3 length: 14 amino acids. Germline values: CDR1 SNHLY, CDR2 FYNNEI. Trimming removed 6 bases from V and 5 bases from J, with 14 bases in between. This chain's CDR3 is CASRERSTNNEQFF. The DNA for the CDR3 is TGTGCCAGCAGAGAGCGGTCGACGAACAATGAGCAGTTCTTC. The variable domain in full, completed from reference TRBV2 and TRBJ2-1, reads EPEVTQTPSHQVTQMGQEVILRCVPISNHLYFYWYRQILGQKVEFLVSFYNNEISEKSEIFDDQFSVERPDGSNFTLKIRSTKLEDSAMYFCASRERSTNNEQFFGPGTRLTVL.

V and J are TRBV12-3 or TRBV12-4 and TRBJ2-1; 11 nucleotides line up with TRBD2. This CDR3 spans 16 amino acids. With 5 bases clipped from V and 2 bases from J, the junction kept 5 bases outside the gene matches. CDR3 nucleotide sequence: TGTGCCAGCAGTAGACTAGCGGGAAGCGCCTACAATGAGCAGTTCTTC. Amino acids: CASSRLAGSAYNEQFF.

This clonotype came up a few times. The V and J genes are TRBV7-9 and TRBJ2-1; 7 bases are shared with TRBD1. Germline values: CDR1 SEHNR, CDR2 FQNEAQ (reference sequence). V lost 4 bases to trimming and J lost 4 bases; unmatched junction nucleotides: 7. The CDR3 runs to 15 residues. CDR3 sequence reads: CASSSDRQGYNEQFF. The CDR3 nucleotides are TGTGCCAGCAGCTCGGACAGGCAAGGATACAATGAGCAGTTCTTC.

The gene calls are TRBV29-1 and TRBJ2-1, with D possibly TRBD2 on 6 matching bases. Germline CDR1 SQVTM, CDR2 ANQGSEA. This CDR3 has 14 amino acids. Trimming removed 2 bases at V and 10 bases at J, with 18 bases between. DNA of the CDR3: TGCAGCGTTGAACCCGACGACCGGGACTCCGAGCAGTTCTTC. Its translation: CSVEPDDRDSEQFF.

The rearrangement links TRBV2 to TRBJ2-1; D gene unclear. CDR1 SNHLY and CDR2 FYNNEI come from the germline V gene. The CDR3 is 15 amino acids. Trimming left V 4 bases short and J 7 bases short, with 17 bases between. CDR3 sequence (DNA): TGTGCCAGCAGTGCCTTATGGCGCCAGAGTAATGAGCAGTTCTTC. Amino acid sequence: CASSALWRQSNEQFF. Drawing the rest from reference TRBV2 and TRBJ2-1, the complete variable domain is EPEVTQTPSHQVTQMGQEVILRCVPISNHLYFYWYRQILGQKVEFLVSFYNNEISEKSEIFDDQFSVERPDGSNFTLKIRSTKLEDSAMYFCASSALWRQSNEQFFGPGTRLTVL.

The rearrangement links TRBV5-1 to TRBJ1-2; D is unresolved. Trimming removed 0 bases at V and 8 bases at J, with 14 bases between. The CDR3 is 14 amino acids. Germline V gives CDR1 SGHRS, CDR2 YFSETQ. CDR3 DNA sequence: TGCGCCAGCAGCTTGGGGGCCGTCCGGTACGGCTACACCTTC. This translates into CASSLGAVRYGYTF. Supplemented by reference TRBV5-1 and TRBJ1-2, the full variable domain reads KAGVTQTPRYLIKTRGQQVTLSCSPISGHRSVSWYQQTPGQGLQFLFEYFSETQRNKGNFPGRFSGRQFSNSRSEMNVSTLELGDSALYLCASSLGAVRYGYTFGSGTRLTVV.

This clonotype was recorded only once. This chain joins TRBV5-1 and TRBJ2-3; 7 bases align to TRBD2. This CDR3 comprises 15 residues. Germline-derived CDR1 and CDR2 are SGHRS and YFSETQ. The trim removed 5 bases at V and 0 bases at J, leaving 6 bases unmatched. The CDR3 loop is CASRQIAGSTDTQYF. For the CDR3, the DNA is TGCGCCAGCAGGCAAATAGCGGGTAGCACAGATACGCAGTATTTT.

About this clonotype itself: A much larger clone differs from this one at a single base, so this may be a read error. The rearrangement uses TRBV24-1 and TRBJ2-3; 7 nucleotides agree with TRBD2. The germline gives CDR1 KGHDR, CDR2 SFDVKD. This CDR3 is 16 amino acids long. The CDR3 nucleotides are TGTGCCACCAGTGACTACGACCTAGCGGACACAGATACGAAGTATTTT. Its protein is CATSDYDLADTDTKYF.

This clonotype was found a few times. The CDR3 bases are TGTGCCAGCACCCCCGGGACTAGCGGTTCCACAGATACGCAGTATTTT. This codes for CASTPGTSGSTDTQYF. The V gene is TRBV6-2 or TRBV6-3, the J gene TRBJ2-3; 11 bases align to TRBD2. This CDR3 is built from 16 residues. The germline gives CDR1 MNHEY, CDR2 SVGEGT. The V and J ends lost 7 bases and 2 bases, in that order; junction bases with no gene match: 8.

This clonotype was seen a single time. A clone one base away is much larger, so this may be a read error. The chain employs TRBV29-1 and TRBJ2-5; D is tentatively TRBD1 or TRBD2 (6 bases each). Germline V CDR1 and CDR2: SQVTM, ANQGSEA. This CDR3 region has 12 residues. Trimming took off 7 bases at V and 11 bases at J, with 20 bases between the two ends. The CDR3 loop reads CSAHAGGNEQYF. CDR3 DNA sequence: TGCAGCGCGCATGCCGGGGGCAATGAGCAGTACTTC.

The V gene is TRBV16, the J gene TRBJ1-1; D gene ambiguous. CDR1 is KGHSY and CDR2 is FQNENV in the germline V gene. The CDR3 covers 13 residues. The V end lost 1 base, the J end lost 3 bases, and 6 bases lay between the germline ends. CDR3 coding DNA: TGTGCCAGCAGCCAATTCAGCGACACTGAAGCTTTCTTT. Its protein product is CASSQFSDTEAFF.

The J gene is TRBJ2-2, the V gene TRBV6-5; maybe TRBD2 (5 bases). V was clipped by 5 bases and J by 0 bases, with 13 bases between them. Germline V gene data show CDR1 as MNHEY and CDR2 as SVGAGI. The CDR3 has 16 residues. The CDR3 sequence: CASSLGSAPNTGELFF. The CDR3 nucleotides read TGTGCCAGCAGTCTTGGTAGCGCTCCGAACACCGGGGAGCTGTTTTTT.

CDR3 sequence: CASSQQGFSTDTQYF. The CDR3 nucleotides read TGTGCCAGCAGCCAACAGGGGTTTAGCACAGATACGCAGTATTTT. The chain has TRBV7-2 and TRBJ2-3, with 7 bases fitting TRBD1. In germline, CDR1 is SGHTA, CDR2 FQGNSA. The V gene end was trimmed by 5 bases and the J gene end by 0 bases; junction bases not matched to a gene: 5. The CDR3 spans 15 residues.

The chain couples TRBV7-9 to TRBJ2-1; D gene uncertain. V was shortened by 2 bases and J by 8 bases, with 7 bases between the two germline ends. The germline CDR1 and CDR2 sequences are SEHNR and FQNEAQ (reference sequence). The CDR3 is made up of 12 amino acids. CDR3 region: CASSLKWDEQFF. CDR3 in DNA: TGTGCCAGCAGCTTAAAATGGGATGAGCAGTTCTTC. Combining the CDR3 with reference TRBV7-9 and TRBJ2-1 gives the whole variable domain DTGVSQNPRHKITKRGQNVTFRCDPISEHNRLYWYRQTLGQGPEFLTYFQNEAQLEKSRLLSDRFSAERPKGSFSTLEIQRTEQGDSAMYLCASSLKWDEQFFGPGTRLTVL.

The chain recombines TRBV5-1 with TRBJ2-5; D might be TRBD2 (5 bases). The CDR3 runs to 14 residues. V was pared by 4 bases and J by 3 bases, with 13 bases between. CDR1 is SGHRS and CDR2 is YFSETQ in the germline V gene. The CDR3: CASSITSLKETQYF. The CDR3, as DNA: TGCGCCAGCAGCATAACTAGTCTCAAAGAGACCCAGTACTTC.

The chain combines TRBV10-3 with TRBJ2-3, with 8 bases lining up with TRBD2. This CDR3 has 15 residues. Unmatched junction bases numbered 8, after V lost 4 bases and J lost 5 bases. Germline assignment: CDR1 ENHRY and CDR2 SYGVKD. The CDR3 region has the DNA TGTGCCATCAGTGCGGAGCGGGAGTTTAGAGATACGCAGTATTTT. This gives the protein CAISAEREFRDTQYF.

Only a few counts were recorded for this clonotype. V is TRBV20-1 and J is TRBJ1-5; D not certain. Germline values: CDR1 DFQATT, CDR2 SNEGSKA (reference sequence). With 6 bases removed from V and 3 bases from J, the gap between germline ends came to 9 bases. The CDR3 contains 12 residues. CDR3 protein: CSAGWYNQPQHF. The CDR3 nucleotides read TGCAGTGCAGGGTGGTACAATCAGCCCCAGCATTTT.

The chain couples TRBV5-1 to TRBJ2-1; tentative D call: TRBD1 (5 bases). CDR1 is SGHRS and CDR2 is YFSETQ in the germline V gene. The CDR3 is made up of 18 amino acids. V dropped 8 bases and J dropped 3 bases, with 27 bases sitting between them. Here the CDR3 reads CARSNPPVRQRGYNEQFF. The CDR3 nucleotides are TGCGCCAGAAGTAATCCTCCTGTCCGACAGCGAGGCTACAATGAGCAGTTCTTC.

A few counts support this clonotype. The V and J genes are TRBV27 and TRBJ2-3; 7 bases align to TRBD1. Germline trimming cut 2 bases from V and 2 bases from J; bases unmatched to any gene: 4. The CDR3 has 15 amino acids. Germline V gives CDR1 MNHEY, CDR2 SMNVEV (reference sequence). CDR3 in DNA: TGTGCCAGCAGTTTACGGGACAGCGTCACAGATACGCAGTATTTT. This gives the protein CASSLRDSVTDTQYF.

The chain joins TRBV12-3 or TRBV12-4 to TRBJ2-1, with a possible D match to TRBD2 (5 bases). The CDR3 is 14 residues long. Trimming left V 3 bases short and J 5 bases short, with 11 bases between. CDR3 in DNA: TGTGCCAGCAGTTTCGAGGGTTTAAACAATGAGCAGTTCTTC. As protein: CASSFEGLNNEQFF.

V gene TRBV4-3 combines with J gene TRBJ2-1; D remains unclear. The CDR3 has 16 residues. From germline, CDR1 is LGHNA and CDR2 YSLEER. V lost 2 bases and J 0 bases, leaving 11 bases between the germline ends. This CDR3 reads CASSQKGPCSYNEQFF. The CDR3 DNA is TGCGCCAGCAGCCAAAAAGGGCCCTGCTCCTACAATGAGCAGTTCTTC.

This clonotype was seen only once. V and J are TRBV19 and TRBJ1-2, with D perhaps matching TRBD1 (6 bases). V was pared by 3 bases and J by 3 bases, with 11 bases between. Germline values: CDR1 LNHDA, CDR2 SQIVND (reference sequence). The CDR3 totals 14 residues. CDR3 region: CASSITGADYGYTF. The CDR3 DNA reads as TGTGCCAGTAGTATTACGGGGGCGGACTATGGCTACACCTTC.

The chain employs TRBV7-9 and TRBJ2-2, with 7 bases matching TRBD2. CDR3 length: 15 residues. V was pared by 4 bases and J by 6 bases, with 8 bases of the junction left unmatched. Germline V gene sequence: CDR1 SEHNR, CDR2 FQNEAQ (reference sequence). CDR3 DNA: TGTGCCAGCAGCTCCAACTTCGGACTAGCCGGGGAGCTGTTTTTT. Its translation is CASSSNFGLAGELFF.

V is TRBV7-2 and J is TRBJ1-5; tentatively, D is TRBD1 (5 bases). The length of the CDR3 is 18 residues. The ends were cut back, 2 bases at V and 3 bases at J, with 20 bases in the middle. The V gene's germline CDR1 is SGHTA and CDR2 FQGNSA. In DNA form, the CDR3 reads TGTGCCAGCAGCTTAAACCCCGTATACAGGAGTATCAATCAGCCCCAGCATTTT. Amino acid sequence: CASSLNPVYRSINQPQHF.

This clonotype was seen a few times. V and J are TRBV7-2 and TRBJ2-1; D gene unclear. Trimming removed 1 base at V and 4 bases at J, with 11 bases between. Germline lookup yields CDR1 SGHTA and CDR2 FQGNSA. CDR3 length: 15 amino acids. This CDR3 is CASSLVAVRYNEQFF. The CDR3 coding sequence is TGTGCCAGCAGCTTAGTTGCCGTCCGGTACAATGAGCAGTTCTTC.

The rearrangement joins TRBV7-2 to TRBJ1-4; D gene uncertain. CDR3 length: 14 amino acids. Trimming took 5 bases from V and 1 from J, leaving 8 bases between them. Germline V gene sequence: CDR1 SGHTA, CDR2 FQGNSA. CDR3 DNA sequence: TGTGCCAGCAGCCTACAGAAAACTAATGAAAAACTGTTTTTT. Translating gives CASSLQKTNEKLFF.